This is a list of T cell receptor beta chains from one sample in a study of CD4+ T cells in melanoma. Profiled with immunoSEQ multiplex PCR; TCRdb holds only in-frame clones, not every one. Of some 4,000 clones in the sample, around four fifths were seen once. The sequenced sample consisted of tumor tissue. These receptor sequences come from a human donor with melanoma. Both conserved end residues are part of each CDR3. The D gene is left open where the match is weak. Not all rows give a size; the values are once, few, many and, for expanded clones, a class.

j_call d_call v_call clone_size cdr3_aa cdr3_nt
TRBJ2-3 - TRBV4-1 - CASSQVTLTSTYTQYF TGCGCCAGCAGCCAGGTGACACTCACCTCCACGTATACGCAGTATTTT
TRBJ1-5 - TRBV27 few CASSVKRWGGQPQHF TGTGCCAGCAGTGTAAAACGTTGGGGGGGTCAGCCCCAGCATTTT
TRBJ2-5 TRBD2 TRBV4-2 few CASSRLGASGNQETQYF TGTGCCAGCAGCCGACTCGGGGCTAGCGGGAATCAAGAGACCCAGTACTTC
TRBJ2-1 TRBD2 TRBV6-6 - CASSSQLSGRINEQFF TGTGCCAGCAGTTCTCAACTTAGCGGGAGGATCAATGAGCAGTTCTTC
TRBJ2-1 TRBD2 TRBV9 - CASSAPSGLAANNEQFF TGTGCCAGCAGCGCTCCATCGGGACTAGCGGCTAACAATGAGCAGTTCTTC
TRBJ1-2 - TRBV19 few CASSIRTGHSYGYTF TGTGCCAGTAGTATTAGAACGGGACATAGCTATGGCTACACCTTC
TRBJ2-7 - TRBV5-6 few CASSWTGPSYEQYF TGTGCCAGCAGCTGGACCGGGCCGAGCTACGAGCAGTACTTC
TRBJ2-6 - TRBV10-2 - CASSRSAGLTGANVLTF TGCGCCAGCAGTAGGTCCGCAGGCCTCACTGGGGCCAACGTCCTGACTTTC
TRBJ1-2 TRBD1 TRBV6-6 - CASTKDRDGYTF TGTGCCAGCACCAAGGACAGGGATGGCTACACCTTC
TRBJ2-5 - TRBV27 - CASSLYPGGPQTQYF TGTGCCAGCAGTTTATATCCCGGCGGGCCTCAGACCCAGTACTTC
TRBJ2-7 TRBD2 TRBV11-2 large CASSFGTSGRNEQYF TGTGCCAGCAGCTTCGGGACTAGCGGGAGGAACGAGCAGTACTTC
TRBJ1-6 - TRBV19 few CASSIHNSPLHF TGTGCCAGTAGTATCCATAATTCACCCCTCCACTTT
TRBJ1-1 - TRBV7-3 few CASSLEAGENTEAFF TGTGCCAGCAGCTTAGAGGCAGGGGAGAACACTGAAGCTTTCTTT
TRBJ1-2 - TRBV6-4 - CASSDPSTALSYGYTF TGTGCCAGCAGTGACCCCTCGACCGCTCTAAGCTATGGCTACACCTTC